This TCR beta chain stems from a study of cytomegalovirus exposure and HLA in healthy donors. The study ran its PCR with 60 Vbeta and 13 Jbeta primers. Clones were read by immunoSEQ multiplex PCR, and TCRdb kept only the in-frame ones, dropping some. The sample records some 130,000 clones, roughly 80% being singletons. Study-wide results and caveats: Another analysis was done later, and it associated more than 15,000 TCR beta sequences with HLA alleles at 0.05 false discovery rate. Rarity marked most TCR sequences, yet some public TCRs occurred in many donors.

A note on this clone: Its specificity is not known.

The CDR3 covers 11 residues. CDR1 and CDR2 (germline): MNHEY, SVGAGI. V shed 5 bases, J shed 7 bases, and the junction held 1 base outside the gene matches. The sample consisted of PBMCs. The V call is TRBV6-5, the J call TRBJ1-1; 7 bases are a match to TRBD1. The origin of this receptor is a middle-aged man in good health and CMV-seronegative. CDR3 in DNA: TGTGCCAGCAGTAACAGGGGTGAAGCTTTCTTT. This sequence encodes CASSNRGEAFF.